The TCR beta chain described here comes from a study of regulatory T cells in long-lasting Graves disease. After removal of 4 bases from V and 3 bases from J, the junction contained 3 bases not matched to a gene. The length of the CDR3 is 14 residues. CDR1 is SGHRS, CDR2 YFSETQ, per germline. Noted time point: newly diagnosed GD, antithyroid drugs for less than 3 months. From RNA extracted from PBMCs, the TCR library was made. In Xi'an, China, an endocrinology department was the source of patients. This clonotype was recorded many times. The TCR beta library used iRepertoire HTBI primers with Arm-PCR amplification of CDR3. TCRdb re-derived calls from the multiplex PCR reads in MiXCR, one entry per CDR3 protein. This table has 450,000 to 700,000 distinct CDR3 sequences, about 13% appearing once. In addition, the sample was reused for a study of T cells in Graves' hyperthyroidism and ophthalmopathy. That work adds: Hyperthyroidism had been newly diagnosed in patients aged 18 to 65, and its duration was under 2 months. Patients having uncontrolled infection, another autoimmune disease, pregnancy or lactation were not included.

The sequenced sample was peripheral blood mononuclear cells (PBMCs), obtained at new diagnosis, from a patient treated with antithyroid drugs. V and J are TRBV5-1 and TRBJ1-4, with TRBD1 matching 7 bases. This receptor was identified in a young man with Graves disease. CDR3 sequence: CASSPGTANEKLFF. The CDR3 region has the DNA TGCGCCAGCAGCCCCGGGACAGCTAATGAAAAACTGTTTTTT.